One sample yielded the 4 T cell receptor beta chains listed below, sequenced in a study of cytomegalovirus exposure and HLA in healthy donors. In the PCR, 60 Vbeta and 13 Jbeta primers were used. TCRdb keeps only in-frame clones here, not all; method: immunoSEQ multiplex PCR. The sample yields some 100,000 clones, roughly 82% seen once. Sequencing was carried out using PBMCs. The receptors shown here come from a man aged 45 to 65 in good health and CMV-seronegative.

The CDR3 reads CASSQEPGNVSPLHF. The CDR3 DNA follows: TGCGCCAGCAGCCAAGAACCAGGGAACGTTTCACCCCTCCACTTT. The V call is TRBV4-1, the J call TRBJ1-6; possible D gene TRBD1, 5 bases. This CDR3 spans 15 amino acids. V shed 0 bases and J shed 9 bases, with 12 bases lying between them. Germline CDR1 and CDR2: MGHRA and YSYEKL.

The rearrangement links TRBV5-1 to TRBJ2-3, with D perhaps matching TRBD2 (6 bases). The V gene lost 3 bases and the J gene lost 2 bases, with 16 bases spanning the gap. Germline CDR1 is SGHRS and CDR2 is YFSETQ. The CDR3 loop spans 16 amino acids. The CDR3 is CASSSGLADITDTQYF. The CDR3 bases are TGCGCCAGCAGCTCCGGCTTAGCGGATATCACAGATACGCAGTATTTT. Complete variable domain (other parts from reference TRBV5-1 and TRBJ2-3): KAGVTQTPRYLIKTRGQQVTLSCSPISGHRSVSWYQQTPGQGLQFLFEYFSETQRNKGNFPGRFSGRQFSNSRSEMNVSTLELGDSALYLCASSSGLADITDTQYFGPGTRLTVL.

This clone was seen only a few times. The chain joins TRBV18 to TRBJ1-1; D remains unclear. Germline lookup yields CDR1 KGHSH and CDR2 LQKENI. Trimming left V 4 bases short and J 7 bases short, with 10 bases between. This CDR3 contains 12 residues. CDR3 in DNA: TGTGCCAGCTCACTTGGGCTGGTTGAAGCTTTCTTT. Its translation: CASSLGLVEAFF.

The V call is TRBV11-2, the J call TRBJ2-1; D may be TRBD2 (5 bases). The CDR3 contains 15 residues. V lost 6 bases and J lost 8, with 20 bases in between. Per the germline V gene, CDR1 is SGHAT and CDR2 is FQNNGV. Written as DNA, the CDR3 is TGTGCCAGCAGAAGGTTGGGAGACAACGCATATGAGCAGTTCTTC. Protein sequence: CASRRLGDNAYEQFF.